The 11 T cell receptor beta chains reported below all come from one sample, sequenced in a study of T cells after posttransplantation cyclophosphamide. The protocol was immunoSEQ multiplex PCR, while the TCRdb copy is restricted to in-frame clones and leaves out a portion. Of about 52,000 clones in the sample, about 86% were seen once. The specimen was PBMCs. These receptors originate from a man younger than 45 with a blood cancer, CMV-positive, and with a related stem cell donor.

The rearrangement links TRBV6-1 to TRBJ2-1; D gene uncertain. This CDR3 has 13 amino acids. V lost 6 bases and J 10 bases, leaving 16 bases between the germline ends. CDR1 MNHNS and CDR2 SASEGT come from the germline V gene. The CDR3 loop is CASRANRFVEQFF. Here the CDR3 DNA reads TGTGCCAGCAGGGCCAACCGATTCGTGGAGCAGTTCTTC.

This sequence joins TRBV15 and TRBJ2-1, with TRBD2 identical over 11 bases. Germline CDR1 is LNHNV and CDR2 is YYDKDF (reference sequence). J gave up 10 bases and V 5 bases, and 4 bases lay outside the gene matches. The CDR3 consists of 13 residues. CDR3 nucleotide sequence: TGTGCCACCAGCGGGACTAGCGGTAGAGAGCAGTTCTTC. Translating gives CATSGTSGREQFF.

This clone was detected once. V and J are TRBV7-6 and TRBJ1-4, with 9 nucleotides matching TRBD1. The germline V gene has CDR1 SGHVS and CDR2 FNYEAQ. V shed 5 bases, J shed 3 bases, and the junction held 1 base outside the gene matches. The CDR3 sequence is 14 residues long. The CDR3 is CASSRQGANEKLFF. CDR3 nucleotides: TGTGCCAGCAGCCGACAGGGGGCTAATGAAAAACTGTTTTTT. The full variable domain, with the rest looked up from reference TRBV7-6 and TRBJ1-4, is GAGVSQSPRYKVTKRGQDVALRCDPISGHVSLYWYRQALGQGPEFLTYFNYEAQQDKSGLPNDRFSAERPEGSISTLTIQRTEQRDSAMYRCASSRQGANEKLFFGSGTQLSVL.

The V gene is TRBV18, the J gene TRBJ1-1; D might be TRBD1 (6 bases). The germline V gene has CDR1 KGHSH and CDR2 LQKENI. This CDR3 comprises 16 residues. The ends were cut back, 2 bases at V and 5 bases at J, with 18 bases in the middle. DNA of the CDR3: TGTGCCAGCTCACCAGGGACGAAGGGGGTGTCTACTGAAGCTTTCTTT. Encoded protein: CASSPGTKGVSTEAFF.

The chain combines TRBV5-6 with TRBJ2-7; 8 bases agree with TRBD2. The CDR3 contains 16 residues. Unmatched junction bases numbered 13, after V lost 5 bases and J lost 3 bases. CDR1 and CDR2 (germline): SGHDT, YYEEEE. This CDR3 is CASSGTRYGNIYEQYF. The CDR3 bases are TGTGCCAGCAGTGGGACTAGATACGGAAATATCTACGAGCAGTACTTC.

The rearrangement joins TRBV30 to TRBJ2-7; possible D gene TRBD2, 5 bases. Germline V gene sequence: CDR1 GTSNPN, CDR2 SVGIG (reference sequence). The CDR3 is 13 residues long. Between the trimmed V and J ends, which lost 6 bases and 3 bases, there was a span of 15 bases. The CDR3 region is CACGVRFNYEQYF. CDR3 bases: TGTGCCTGCGGGGTCAGGTTCAACTACGAGCAGTACTTC.

V and J are TRBV5-6 and TRBJ2-4, with a possible D match to TRBD1 (6 bases). The CDR3 consists of 16 residues. CDR1 is SGHDT and CDR2 is YYEEEE in the germline V gene. The V end lost 4 bases, the J end lost 4 bases, and 18 bases lay between the germline ends. CDR3 coding DNA: TGTGCCAGCAGCGAGAGACAGGTCATTGCGAAAAACATTCAGTACTTC. It codes for CASSERQVIAKNIQYF.

The J gene is TRBJ2-7, the V gene TRBV19, with a weak D call TRBD1 (5 bases). From germline, CDR1 is LNHDA and CDR2 SQIVND (reference sequence). V lost 1 base and J 0 bases, leaving 10 bases between the germline ends. This CDR3 is 15 amino acids long. CDR3 coding DNA: TGTGCCAGTAGTATAGGAAGGACACTCTCCTACGAGCAGTACTTC. Its protein is CASSIGRTLSYEQYF.

J is TRBJ2-3 and V is TRBV2; no firm D call. The CDR3 contains 11 residues. Germline V lookup: CDR1 SNHLY, CDR2 FYNNEI. Trimming took 7 bases from V and 6 from J, leaving 8 bases between them. The CDR3 loop is CASIFVDTQYF. The CDR3, as DNA: TGTGCCAGCATATTTGTGGATACGCAGTATTTT.

The V and J genes are TRBV10-3 and TRBJ1-5; 9 nucleotides match TRBD1. The CDR3 has 15 residues. V was pared by 3 bases and J by 5 bases, with 5 bases of the junction left unmatched. Germline V lookup: CDR1 ENHRY, CDR2 SYGVKD. This CDR3 reads CAISERTGVDQPQHF. Written as DNA, the CDR3 is TGTGCCATCAGTGAAAGGACAGGGGTGGATCAGCCCCAGCATTTT.

The V and J genes are TRBV30 and TRBJ1-2, with D uncertain. V shed 2 bases and J shed 5 bases, with 12 bases lying between them. Germline lookup yields CDR1 GTSNPN and CDR2 SVGIG (reference sequence). This CDR3 is built from 13 residues. The CDR3 protein is CAWSPGTEYGYTF. The DNA for the CDR3 is TGTGCCTGGAGTCCGGGAACAGAATATGGCTACACCTTC.